Sequencing of this T cell receptor beta chain was carried out in a study of control samples from healthy donors and cancer patients (dated by TCRdb to 2018 to 2021). V has 6 bases trimmed and J has 4 bases trimmed; junction bases matching no gene number 5. Inclusive of the bounding cysteine and phenylalanine, the CDR3 is 13 residues long. The CDR3 DNA has 39 bases and is translated from base 1. Reading the germline V gene (reference sequence) gives CDR1 PRHDT and CDR2 FYEKMQ. The library was prepared using the immunoSEQ multiplex PCR assay. TCRdb limited this immuneACCESS table to in-frame rearrangements with V and J called. A share of clones is missing; checked studies link under half to unresolved V genes, and the rest is unexplained. The sample yields some 150,000 clones; 91% were counted once. The top ten clonotypes cover approximately 2.9% of the sample. Worth noting for this clone: The target of this receptor is not known. No much larger clone is present one base from it, and per-base qualities are unavailable.

The V and J segments used are TRBV13 and TRBJ1-1; 7 middle bases align to TRBD1. The TCR originated in a man aged 30-40 years in good health. Sequencing was carried out using blood. The DNA sequence is as follows: TGTGCCAGCAGATATGGGACAGCCACTGAAGCTTTCTTT. The encoded protein is CASRYGTATEAFF.